These T cell receptor beta chains were read from a single sample in a study of CD8 T cells in Susac syndrome. TCRdb analysed the immunoSEQ multiplex PCR reads with MiXCR anew, one entry per CDR3 protein. The data contain fewer than 95,000 distinct CDR3 sequences, about 96% of them singletons. The material sequenced was CD8+ T cells from PBMCs. Receptor source: a human donor with Susac syndrome. CDR3s include the opening cysteine and the closing phenylalanine or tryptophan. A D gene is named only where the DNA matches it firmly. The size of a clone is reported for some rows only, either as once, few or many, or as a class for expanded clones.

CDR3 DNA: TGTGCCAGCAGTGACCGGTCTATCGATCACAATGAGCAGTTCTTC
CDR3 protein: CASSDRSIDHNEQFF
D gene: -
J gene: TRBJ2-1
V gene: TRBV2
CDR3 length: 15
clone size: -

CDR3 DNA: TGCAGTGCTAGAGGTCCTGGATACAATGAGCAATTCTTC
CDR3 protein: CSARGPGYNEQFF
D gene: -
J gene: TRBJ2-1
V gene: TRBV20-1
CDR3 length: 13
clone size: -

CDR3 DNA: TGTGCCAGCAGTTACATACAGTTCTATGGCTACACCTTC
CDR3 protein: CASSYIQFYGYTF
D gene: -
J gene: TRBJ1-2
V gene: TRBV6-5
CDR3 length: 13
clone size: -

CDR3 DNA: TGCGCCAGCAGCCCGACAGGGGAGTTCACTGAAGCTTTCTTT
CDR3 protein: CASSPTGEFTEAFF
D gene: TRBD1
J gene: TRBJ1-1
V gene: TRBV5-1
CDR3 length: 14
clone size: -

CDR3 DNA: TGTGCCAGCAGCTGGACCGGGACAGGGGTATCACCCCTCCACTTT
CDR3 protein: CASSWTGTGVSPLHF
D gene: TRBD1
J gene: TRBJ1-6
V gene: TRBV5-6
CDR3 length: 15
clone size: -

CDR3 DNA: TGCAGTGCTAGAGCCGGGATAGCGGGGGGAGAGACCCAGTACTTC
CDR3 protein: CSARAGIAGGETQYF
D gene: TRBD2
J gene: TRBJ2-5
V gene: TRBV20-1
CDR3 length: 15
clone size: once

CDR3 DNA: TGCAGTGCTAATCACGGGACACATATGAACACTGAAGCTTTCTTT
CDR3 protein: CSANHGTHMNTEAFF
D gene: -
J gene: TRBJ1-1
V gene: TRBV20-1
CDR3 length: 15
clone size: -

CDR3 DNA: TGTGCCAGCAGCGTAGGTCCAGGGTATAATTCACCCCTCCACTTT
CDR3 protein: CASSVGPGYNSPLHF
D gene: -
J gene: TRBJ1-6
V gene: TRBV9
CDR3 length: 15
clone size: once

CDR3 DNA: TGCGCCAGCTCGGCAGCTAACACCGGGGAGCTGTTTTTT
CDR3 protein: CASSAANTGELFF
D gene: -
J gene: TRBJ2-2
V gene: TRBV5-1
CDR3 length: 13
clone size: -

CDR3 DNA: TGTGCCAGCAGCTTAGCTCCTTCTTATAATTCACCCCTCCACTTT
CDR3 protein: CASSLAPSYNSPLHF
D gene: -
J gene: TRBJ1-6
V gene: TRBV7-2
CDR3 length: 15
clone size: -

CDR3 DNA: TGTGCCAGCAGTGAACTTGGCTACGAGCAGTACTTC
CDR3 protein: CASSELGYEQYF
D gene: -
J gene: TRBJ2-7
V gene: TRBV27
CDR3 length: 12
clone size: -

CDR3 DNA: TGCGCCAGCAACCCAGGGGGGGACAGTGGAAACACCATATATTTT
CDR3 protein: CASNPGGDSGNTIYF
D gene: TRBD1
J gene: TRBJ1-3
V gene: TRBV4-1
CDR3 length: 15
clone size: -

CDR3 DNA: TGTGCCAGCAGCGCCCCCCGGACAGATACGCAGTATTTT
CDR3 protein: CASSAPRTDTQYF
D gene: -
J gene: TRBJ2-3
V gene: TRBV9
CDR3 length: 13
clone size: -

CDR3 DNA: TGCGCCAGCAGTTCCGTAGACGGCTCTGGAAACACCATATATTTT
CDR3 protein: CASSSVDGSGNTIYF
D gene: -
J gene: TRBJ1-3
V gene: TRBV4-1
CDR3 length: 15
clone size: -

CDR3 DNA: TGTGCCAGCAGCCGAGGGGGGGAGGGCTCCTACAATGAGCAGTTCTTC
CDR3 protein: CASSRGGEGSYNEQFF
D gene: -
J gene: TRBJ2-1
V gene: TRBV5-4
CDR3 length: 16
clone size: once

CDR3 DNA: TGTGCCAGCACCGGGACAGGGATCACAGATACGCAGTATTTT
CDR3 protein: CASTGTGITDTQYF
D gene: TRBD1
J gene: TRBJ2-3
V gene: TRBV6-6
CDR3 length: 14
clone size: -

CDR3 DNA: TGTGCCAGCAGGGACGTTAGTACCTACGAGCAGTACTTC
CDR3 protein: CASRDVSTYEQYF
D gene: -
J gene: TRBJ2-7
V gene: TRBV6-5
CDR3 length: 13
clone size: -

CDR3 DNA: TGTGCCAGCAGCCCGGTCGGCAGCTCCTATGGCTACACCTTC
CDR3 protein: CASSPVGSSYGYTF
D gene: -
J gene: TRBJ1-2
V gene: TRBV7-2
CDR3 length: 14
clone size: -

CDR3 DNA: TGTGCCAGCAGATATAGGAGGGCCGGGGAGACCCAGTACTTC
CDR3 protein: CASRYRRAGETQYF
D gene: -
J gene: TRBJ2-5
V gene: TRBV6-5
CDR3 length: 14
clone size: -

CDR3 DNA: TGCAGTGCTAGAGTCGGACAGAGTTACACCGGGGAGCTGTTTTTT
CDR3 protein: CSARVGQSYTGELFF
D gene: -
J gene: TRBJ2-2
V gene: TRBV20-1
CDR3 length: 15
clone size: -

CDR3 DNA: TGCAGCGTCGTACCTAGCGGGGGGGACGAGCAGTACTTC
CDR3 protein: CSVVPSGGDEQYF
D gene: TRBD2
J gene: TRBJ2-7
V gene: TRBV29-1
CDR3 length: 13
clone size: -

CDR3 DNA: TGTGCCAGCAGTGACAGACAGGAACAAGAGACCCAGTACTTC
CDR3 protein: CASSDRQEQETQYF
D gene: -
J gene: TRBJ2-5
V gene: TRBV2
CDR3 length: 14
clone size: -

CDR3 DNA: TGTGCCAGCAGTACGGGGCCAAGCAATCAGCCCCAGCATTTT
CDR3 protein: CASSTGPSNQPQHF
D gene: -
J gene: TRBJ1-5
V gene: TRBV12-3/TRBV12-4
CDR3 length: 14
clone size: -

CDR3 DNA: TGTGCCAGCAGTTCCCCGGGGAGCTCCTATAATTCACCCCTCCACTTC
CDR3 protein: CASSSPGSSYNSPLHF
D gene: -
J gene: TRBJ1-6
V gene: TRBV6-5
CDR3 length: 16
clone size: few

CDR3 DNA: TGTGCCAGCAGTCTGGGGGGCACGGTGGGTGAAGCTTTCTTT
CDR3 protein: CASSLGGTVGEAFF
D gene: -
J gene: TRBJ1-1
V gene: TRBV6-5
CDR3 length: 14
clone size: -

CDR3 DNA: TGTGCCAGCAGTTTCTACTCCGGGACAGGGGTAGGAAACACTGAAGCTTTCTTT
CDR3 protein: CASSFYSGTGVGNTEAFF
D gene: TRBD1
J gene: TRBJ1-1
V gene: TRBV27
CDR3 length: 18
clone size: -

CDR3 DNA: TGCAGTGCCAGGGGACGGAATAGCAATCAGCCCCAGCATTTT
CDR3 protein: CSARGRNSNQPQHF
D gene: -
J gene: TRBJ1-5
V gene: TRBV20-1
CDR3 length: 14
clone size: -

CDR3 DNA: TGTGCCAGCAGCATTCACACCGGGGAGCTGTTTTTT
CDR3 protein: CASSIHTGELFF
D gene: -
J gene: TRBJ2-2
V gene: TRBV9
CDR3 length: 12
clone size: -

CDR3 DNA: TGTGCCAGCAGTGAGGACAGTCAGCCCCAGCATTTT
CDR3 protein: CASSEDSQPQHF
D gene: -
J gene: TRBJ1-5
V gene: TRBV2
CDR3 length: 12
clone size: -

CDR3 DNA: TGCAGCGTTCCAAGGACTGTTGGAAGCAATGAGCAGTTCTTC
CDR3 protein: CSVPRTVGSNEQFF
D gene: -
J gene: TRBJ2-1
V gene: TRBV29-1
CDR3 length: 14
clone size: -

CDR3 DNA: TGTGCCAGCAGTCTCGGGACAGCCTACGAGCAGTACTTC
CDR3 protein: CASSLGTAYEQYF
D gene: TRBD1
J gene: TRBJ2-7
V gene: TRBV27
CDR3 length: 13
clone size: few

CDR3 DNA: TGCGCCAGCAGCCCCGGTGGGAAACGACAGGGAGGGGAGACCCAGTACTTC
CDR3 protein: CASSPGGKRQGGETQYF
D gene: -
J gene: TRBJ2-5
V gene: TRBV4-3
CDR3 length: 17
clone size: -

CDR3 DNA: TGTGCCAGCAGTGAATTACAGGGCGATGGCTACACCTTC
CDR3 protein: CASSELQGDGYTF
D gene: -
J gene: TRBJ1-2
V gene: TRBV25-1
CDR3 length: 13
clone size: -

CDR3 DNA: TGTGCCACCAGCACTCGGGACAGGGGGTCCGCAGATACGCAGTATTTT
CDR3 protein: CATSTRDRGSADTQYF
D gene: TRBD1
J gene: TRBJ2-3
V gene: TRBV15
CDR3 length: 16
clone size: -

CDR3 DNA: TGCAGTGCTCTCGACACTGAAGCTTTCTTT
CDR3 protein: CSALDTEAFF
D gene: -
J gene: TRBJ1-1
V gene: TRBV20-1
CDR3 length: 10
clone size: -

CDR3 DNA: TGTGCCAGCAGCGAGATGAGCGGGGGGCACTACAATGAGCAGTTCTTC
CDR3 protein: CASSEMSGGHYNEQFF
D gene: TRBD2
J gene: TRBJ2-1
V gene: TRBV11-2
CDR3 length: 16
clone size: -

CDR3 DNA: TGCAGTGCTAACGTCGGGGGGAGGGGGGAGAATTCACCCCTCCACTTT
CDR3 protein: CSANVGGRGENSPLHF
D gene: -
J gene: TRBJ1-6
V gene: TRBV20-1
CDR3 length: 16
clone size: -

CDR3 DNA: TGCAGCGTTGTGATAGGGGACAGGGGACAGCCCCAGCATTTT
CDR3 protein: CSVVIGDRGQPQHF
D gene: TRBD1
J gene: TRBJ1-5
V gene: TRBV29-1
CDR3 length: 14
clone size: once

CDR3 DNA: TGTGCCAGCAGGACCGGACAGGGGGCAAGGGGCTACACCTTC
CDR3 protein: CASRTGQGARGYTF
D gene: TRBD1
J gene: TRBJ1-2
V gene: TRBV27
CDR3 length: 14
clone size: -

CDR3 DNA: TGCGCCAGCAGCGTAGACAGCAGTCAAGATACGCAGTATTTT
CDR3 protein: CASSVDSSQDTQYF
D gene: -
J gene: TRBJ2-3
V gene: TRBV5-1
CDR3 length: 14
clone size: -

CDR3 DNA: TGTGCCAGCAGACCCGCTACAGGGGCAGCTTTCTTT
CDR3 protein: CASRPATGAAFF
D gene: TRBD1
J gene: TRBJ1-1
V gene: TRBV6-2/TRBV6-3
CDR3 length: 12
clone size: -

CDR3 DNA: TGCGCCAGCAGCTCCCGCTGGGGAGAGACCCAGTACTTC
CDR3 protein: CASSSRWGETQYF
D gene: -
J gene: TRBJ2-5
V gene: TRBV4-3
CDR3 length: 13
clone size: -

CDR3 DNA: TGTGCCAGCAGCCCCCGACAGGGGCTAAATTCACCCCTCCACTTT
CDR3 protein: CASSPRQGLNSPLHF
D gene: TRBD1
J gene: TRBJ1-6
V gene: TRBV6-5
CDR3 length: 15
clone size: -

CDR3 DNA: TGTGCCACCAGCAGAGAGGCGACTAATGAAAAACTGTTTTTT
CDR3 protein: CATSREATNEKLFF
D gene: -
J gene: TRBJ1-4
V gene: TRBV15
CDR3 length: 14
clone size: once

CDR3 DNA: TGTGCCAGCAGGGCCTGGAGGGCAGGGGGAACTGAAGCTTTCTTT
CDR3 protein: CASRAWRAGGTEAFF
D gene: TRBD1
J gene: TRBJ1-1
V gene: TRBV6-2/TRBV6-3
CDR3 length: 15
clone size: -

CDR3 DNA: TGCAGTGCTAGATCATCGGGGGTTGCAGAAACAAACCAAGAAGCCAAAAACATTCAGTACTTC
CDR3 protein: CSARSSGVAETNQEAKNIQYF
D gene: -
J gene: TRBJ2-4
V gene: TRBV20-1
CDR3 length: 21
clone size: -

CDR3 DNA: TGTGCCACCAGCAGAGAAGTGGCGACAGATACGCAGTATTTT
CDR3 protein: CATSREVATDTQYF
D gene: -
J gene: TRBJ2-3
V gene: TRBV15
CDR3 length: 14
clone size: -

CDR3 DNA: TGTGCCAGCACCGAAAAGGGGACAGCAATCTACGAGCAGTACTTC
CDR3 protein: CASTEKGTAIYEQYF
D gene: TRBD1
J gene: TRBJ2-7
V gene: TRBV6-2/TRBV6-3
CDR3 length: 15
clone size: -

CDR3 DNA: TGTGCCAGCTCACCACCCCGGGACCAAGAGACCCAGTACTTC
CDR3 protein: CASSPPRDQETQYF
D gene: -
J gene: TRBJ2-5
V gene: TRBV18
CDR3 length: 14
clone size: once

CDR3 DNA: TGTGCCTGGGACACCAACCAAGAGACCCAGTACTTC
CDR3 protein: CAWDTNQETQYF
D gene: -
J gene: TRBJ2-5
V gene: TRBV30
CDR3 length: 12
clone size: -

CDR3 DNA: TGTGCCAGCAGCCAAGAGGCTCAGCGTAACTATGGCTACACCTTC
CDR3 protein: CASSQEAQRNYGYTF
D gene: -
J gene: TRBJ1-2
V gene: TRBV3-1
CDR3 length: 15
clone size: -

CDR3 DNA: TGTGCCAGCCGTCCTGGCGGGGGGGCCTACAATGAGCAGTTCTTC
CDR3 protein: CASRPGGGAYNEQFF
D gene: TRBD2
J gene: TRBJ2-1
V gene: TRBV6-2/TRBV6-3
CDR3 length: 15
clone size: -

CDR3 DNA: TGTGCCAGCAGTTTATCGGTAGATTCGTGGGTCACTGAAGCTTTCTTT
CDR3 protein: CASSLSVDSWVTEAFF
D gene: -
J gene: TRBJ1-1
V gene: TRBV27
CDR3 length: 16
clone size: -

CDR3 DNA: TGTGCCAGTAGGGGACAGCGTGAAGCTTTCTTT
CDR3 protein: CASRGQREAFF
D gene: TRBD1
J gene: TRBJ1-1
V gene: TRBV19
CDR3 length: 11
clone size: -

CDR3 DNA: TGTGCCAGCAGCCGGGGAAGCACAGATACGCAGTATTTT
CDR3 protein: CASSRGSTDTQYF
D gene: -
J gene: TRBJ2-3
V gene: TRBV3-1
CDR3 length: 13
clone size: -